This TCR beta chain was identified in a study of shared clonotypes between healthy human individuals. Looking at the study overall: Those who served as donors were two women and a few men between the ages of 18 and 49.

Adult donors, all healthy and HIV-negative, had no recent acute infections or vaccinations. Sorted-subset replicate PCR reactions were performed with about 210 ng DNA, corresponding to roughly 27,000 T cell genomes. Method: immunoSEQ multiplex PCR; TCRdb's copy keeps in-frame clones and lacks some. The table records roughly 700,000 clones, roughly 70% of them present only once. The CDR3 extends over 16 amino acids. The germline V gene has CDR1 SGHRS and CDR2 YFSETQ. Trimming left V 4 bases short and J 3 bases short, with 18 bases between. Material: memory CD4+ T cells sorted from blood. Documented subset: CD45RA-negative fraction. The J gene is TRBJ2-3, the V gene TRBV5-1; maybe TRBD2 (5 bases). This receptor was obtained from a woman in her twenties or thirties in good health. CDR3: CASSLSGSGGTDTQYF. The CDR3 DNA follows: TGCGCCAGCAGCCTTTCGGGAAGCGGAGGTACAGATACGCAGTATTTT.